Described below is a single T cell receptor beta chain sequence and its context. The antigen it recognizes is unknown. It has no much larger one-base neighbor in the sample; base qualities were not kept. The data were obtained in a study of blood T cell repertoires in COVID-19 (TCRdb year 2020). Regarding the study in general: The collaborator samples originated in the United States, Italy and Spain and spanned the acute and convalescent phases of COVID-19. Where available, HLA class I and class II types were taken from metadata supplied by the sample provider and were not determined by assay-based typing. The material from the prospective study consisted of cDNA or gDNA derived from T cells, B-cell-depleted T cells, or PBMCs. The samples were drawn from the first 160 participants of the ongoing ImmuneRACE study and from about 1,200 subjects provided by 6 global collaborators. Sample metadata almost always included a de-identified subject ID, COVID-19 status, age in years and sex. The repertoires were made available in a free public database intended to serve as a resource for research on the immune response to SARS-CoV-2. Subjects who had been exposed to COVID-19, were actively infected with it, or had recovered from it provided the deeply sampled blood TCRbeta repertoires that made up the dataset. Paper-wide results and their limitations: The quantity of clinical and demographic metadata differed by source and by participant and was supplied without curation.

Trimming takes 2 bases off V and 8 bases off J; junction bases not matched to a gene: 7. From the cysteine through the phenylalanine, the CDR3 covers 15 amino acids. Just the 45-base CDR3 DNA is kept, in frame starting at base 1. Based on the germline V gene, the CDR1 and CDR2 sequences are SGHRS and YFSETQ. Enrolling through a virtual design, the prospective study's participants ranged in age from roughly 18 to 90 years and lived across 24 United States geographic areas. In the prospective study, participants were assigned to cohorts based on the clinical history participants reported in a screening survey and a study questionnaire. In the prospective study, whole blood, serum and a nasopharyngeal or oropharyngeal swab were collected from each participant by mobile phlebotomists. Participants in the prospective study had the option to provide additional blood draws and questionnaires over a roughly two-month period. Before DNA extraction, blood samples from the prospective study were shipped at room temperature or frozen.

TCRbeta CDR3 regions were amplified from genomic DNA using the immunoSEQ Assay, a bias-controlled multiplex PCR. The study's own analysis went as follows. Within the assay, amplification of reference gene primers was used to estimate how many nucleated cells each sample contained. Sequence reads were collapsed and filtered to measure the absolute abundance of every unique TCRbeta CDR3 rearrangement. For each sample, productive Simpson clonality was calculated by taking the square root of Simpson's diversity index across productive rearrangements. In its TCRdb copy, this immuneACCESS table keeps in-frame sequences only and misses some clones. Where compared with another copy, unresolved V genes explain less than half of these, and the others have no known cause. Clone size and V and J calls were adopted from that table, with D and trimming inferred from the DNA. Across this sample there are 300,000 to 500,000 clones, with roughly 86% seen only once. The top ten clones comprise around 1.9% of the sample.

Sequencing used PBMCs or T cells enriched from blood (not recorded which). The clonotype originates from a middle-aged woman with acute COVID-19. Recombination joined TRBV5-1 with TRBJ2-1; 10 middle bases align to TRBD2. The DNA sequence is as follows: TGCGCCAGCAGCTTAATGAGCGGGGGGGCCGATGAGCAGTTCTTC. It codes for CASSLMSGGADEQFF.